There are many counts of the clone carrying this TCR beta chain. The antigen remains unidentified. The data were taken from a study of T cells in Graves' hyperthyroidism and ophthalmopathy. Template material for amplifying TCR beta CDR3 regions consisted of RNA transcripts. HTBI primers were used for first-round RT-PCR of the TCR CDR3. Each CDR3 protein gets one entry after TCRdb re-called the multiplex PCR reads with MiXCR. Here the sample spans approximately 380,000 distinct CDR3 sequences, about 14% being singletons. Notes on the study in general: Blood also carried most thyroid clonotypes expanded above 0.001.

The origin of this receptor is a man aged 45-65 years with Graves' ophthalmopathy. Sequencing was carried out using blood.

Here the CDR3 DNA reads TGTGCCAGCAGGGAATTATCGGGGGGCTACACCTTC. It encodes CASRELSGGYTF. The chain recombines TRBV28 with TRBJ1-2, with D unclear. The germline gives CDR1 MDHEN, CDR2 SYDVKM. CDR3 length: 12 amino acids. Trimming pared 6 bases from V and 8 bases from J, leaving 13 bases between.